The 29 T cell receptor beta chains below come from one sample, sequenced in a study of early T cells in non-severe SARS-CoV-2 infection. Each CDR3 protein gets one entry after TCRdb re-called the 5' RACE reads with MiXCR. The table includes about 77,000 distinct CDR3 sequences, around 16% detected once. The sequenced sample was whole blood. The receptors stem from an adult who was a healthcare worker with PCR-confirmed SARS-CoV-2 infection or an uninfected control (not recorded which).

In its sample, this clonotype was seen once. The chain recombines TRBV3-1 with TRBJ1-4, with 8 bases matching TRBD1. Germline CDR1 and CDR2: LGHDT and YNNKEL (reference sequence). The CDR3 spans 15 residues. With V trimmed by 0 bases and J by 6 bases, 3 bases remained unmatched. The DNA of the CDR3 is TGTGCCAGCAGCCAAGAAGGCAGGGGGCATGAAAAACTGTTTTTT. It codes for CASSQEGRGHEKLFF.

This clonotype was detected many times. This sequence joins TRBV5-1 and TRBJ2-4; D unresolved. The CDR3 length is 16 residues. The germline CDR1 and CDR2 sequences are SGHRS and YFSETQ. Trimming shortened V by 4 bases and J by 0 bases, and 14 bases separated the two germline ends. Here the CDR3 DNA reads TGCGCCAGCAGCGCCCAGCCACAACTAGCCAAAAACATTCAGTACTTC. Translation: CASSAQPQLAKNIQYF.

CDR3 in amino acids: CASSLRSASGGLKFSYEQYF. The CDR3, as DNA: TGTGCCAGCAGCCTGCGGTCGGCTAGCGGGGGCCTTAAATTCTCCTACGAGCAGTACTTC. The chain employs TRBV11-2 and TRBJ2-7, with 10 bases aligning to TRBD2. The germline CDR1 and CDR2 sequences are SGHAT and FQNNGV. CDR3 length: 20 amino acids. J lost 0 bases, V lost 5 bases, and 19 bases had no gene match.

J is TRBJ2-3 and V is TRBV29-1, with D hard to call. V dropped 5 bases and J dropped 4 bases, with 10 bases sitting between them. The V gene's germline CDR1 is SQVTM and CDR2 ANQGSEA. The CDR3 runs 12 residues. CDR3 in DNA: TGCAGCGTTACCCGGAGCGCAGATACGCAGTATTTT. Its protein is CSVTRSADTQYF.

This clonotype has a handful of counts. This chain uses TRBV29-1 with TRBJ1-2; D is perhaps TRBD1 (6 bases). CDR3 size: 12 residues. The germline V gene encodes CDR1 SQVTM and CDR2 ANQGSEA. V dropped 2 bases and J dropped 4 bases, with 8 bases sitting between them. In DNA, the CDR3 is TGCAGCGTTGAACGGGGGCTCTATGGCTACACCTTC. Amino acids: CSVERGLYGYTF.

The gene calls are TRBV20-1 and TRBJ2-1, with D possibly called TRBD1 or TRBD2 (5 bases each). With 5 bases removed from V and 8 bases from J, the gap between germline ends came to 13 bases. The CDR3 spans 12 residues. CDR1 DFQATT and CDR2 SNEGSKA come from the germline V gene (reference sequence). The CDR3 reads CSAGDPVHEQFF. The CDR3 DNA reads TGCAGTGCTGGGGACCCGGTCCATGAGCAGTTCTTC.

The sample holds a few counts of this clonotype. CDR3 sequence: CASYKGKTENTEAFF. The CDR3 DNA reads TGTGCCAGTTACAAGGGGAAGACAGAGAACACTGAAGCTTTCTTT. This chain joins TRBV6-1 and TRBJ1-1; weak D call: TRBD1 (5 bases). V lost 9 bases, J lost 1 base, and 18 bases lay in between. CDR1 and CDR2 (germline): MNHNS, SASEGT. This CDR3 contains 15 residues.

This clonotype has just a few counts. The genes are TRBV7-3 and TRBJ2-1; 8 nucleotides align to TRBD2. J was trimmed by 5 bases and V by 5 bases; bases with no gene match: 8. CDR1 and CDR2 (germline): SGHTA, FQGTGA. The CDR3 runs 15 residues. CDR3 bases: TGTGCCAGCAGCCCCCCCGGGACTAGTAACAATGAGCAGTTCTTC. Protein: CASSPPGTSNNEQFF. Full variable domain (rest looked up from reference TRBV7-3 and TRBJ2-1): GAGVSQTPSNKVTEKGKYVELRCDPISGHTALYWYRQSLGQGPEFLIYFQGTGAADDSGLPNDRFFAVRPEGSVSTLKIQRTERGDSAVYLCASSPPGTSNNEQFFGPGTRLTVL.

This clonotype was seen ten or more times. This chain links TRBV24-1 with TRBJ2-7; 10 positions match TRBD1. J gave up 8 bases and V 5 bases, and 11 bases lay outside the gene matches. The CDR3 has 15 amino acids. The V gene's germline CDR1 is KGHDR and CDR2 SFDVKD. The CDR3 bases are TGTGCCACCAGTGCCCCCGGGACAGGGGTGTACCAGCAGTACTTC. It translates to CATSAPGTGVYQQYF.

The rearrangement links TRBV11-3 to TRBJ1-5, with D possibly matching TRBD1 (6 bases). The CDR3 totals 13 residues. The germline V gene encodes CDR1 SGHNT and CDR2 YENEEA. The germline V and J ends were trimmed by 9 bases and 1 base, with 10 bases remaining between them. CDR3 sequence: CASADRSNQPQHF. As DNA, the CDR3 is TGTGCCAGTGCTGACAGGAGCAATCAGCCCCAGCATTTT.

This clonotype was counted a few times. The chain carries TRBV20-1 and TRBJ2-3; D perhaps matches TRBD2 (5 bases). V was cut by 6 bases and J by 1 base, with 23 bases left in between. The V gene's germline CDR1 is DFQATT and CDR2 SNEGSKA (reference sequence). The CDR3 spans 17 residues. This chain's CDR3 is CSAPSAAGHGGTDTQYF. The DNA for the CDR3 is TGCAGTGCGCCCTCCGCCGCCGGGCACGGGGGCACAGATACGCAGTATTTT.

This clonotype has a count of ten or more. V gene TRBV5-1 combines with J gene TRBJ2-5; weak D call: TRBD1 (6 bases). Looked up from germline, CDR1 is SGHRS and CDR2 is YFSETQ. Trimming took 4 bases from V and 5 from J, leaving 9 bases between them. The length of the CDR3 is 12 residues. This chain's CDR3 is CASSRDIETQYF. The CDR3 nucleotides read TGCGCCAGCAGCAGGGACATTGAGACCCAGTACTTC. Based on the CDR3 plus reference TRBV5-1 and TRBJ2-5, the full variable domain is KAGVTQTPRYLIKTRGQQVTLSCSPISGHRSVSWYQQTPGQGLQFLFEYFSETQRNKGNFPGRFSGRQFSNSRSEMNVSTLELGDSALYLCASSRDIETQYFGPGTRLLVL.

This sequence joins TRBV20-1 and TRBJ1-2; no definite D call. Deletions cut 6 bases from V and 4 bases from J, with 12 bases between. Germline loops: CDR1 DFQATT, CDR2 SNEGSKA (reference sequence). This CDR3 is 12 amino acids long. The CDR3 spells CSASPNLYGYTF. CDR3 nucleotide sequence: TGCAGTGCCAGCCCTAATCTCTATGGCTACACCTTC.

This clonotype was counted ten times or more. This rearrangement joins TRBV11-2 to TRBJ2-7; no clear D gene. The germline CDR1 and CDR2 sequences are SGHAT and FQNNGV. This CDR3 is 14 amino acids long. Trimming removed 5 bases at V and 3 bases at J, with 14 bases between. The CDR3 DNA is TGTGCCAGCAGCGCCGGACCACCGGTCTACGAGCAGTACTTC. Encoded protein: CASSAGPPVYEQYF. Filled out from reference TRBV11-2 and TRBJ2-7, the complete variable domain reads EAGVAQSPRYKIIEKRQSVAFWCNPISGHATLYWYQQILGQGPKLLIQFQNNGVVDDSQLPKDRFSAERLKGVDSTLKIQPAKLEDSAVYLCASSAGPPVYEQYFGPGTRLTVT.

The rearrangement uses TRBV12-5 and TRBJ2-3; TRBD2 agrees at 11 bases. The germline gives CDR1 LGHNT, CDR2 FRNRAP. This CDR3 is built from 16 residues. V lost 3 bases and J lost 5; bases outside the gene matches: 7. In nucleotides, the CDR3 is TGTGCTAGTGGTTTAGTGACTAGCGGGGTGGGAGATACGCAGTATTTT. This gives the protein CASGLVTSGVGDTQYF.

This clonotype has only a few counts. J is TRBJ2-5 and V is TRBV3-1; D is possibly TRBD2 (5 bases). The CDR3 extends over 15 amino acids. Germline V gene data show CDR1 as LGHDT and CDR2 as YNNKEL (reference sequence). V was pared by 4 bases and J by 2 bases, with 14 bases between. As DNA, the CDR3 is TGTGCCAGCAGCCTTATGGCGGGCCCTCAAGAGACCCAGTACTTC. Translation gives CASSLMAGPQETQYF.

The rearrangement links TRBV19 to TRBJ1-1; TRBD1 might be the D (5 bases). The CDR3 runs 16 residues. V lost 6 bases and J 0 bases, leaving 17 bases between the germline ends. Per germline, CDR1 LNHDA and CDR2 SQIVND (reference sequence). The CDR3 here is CASRLRGKGMNTEAFF. CDR3 coding DNA: TGTGCCAGTAGACTGAGGGGAAAAGGGATGAACACTGAAGCTTTCTTT.

The chain employs TRBV7-6 and TRBJ2-4; TRBD1 or TRBD2 may be the D gene (6 bases each). Germline V lookup: CDR1 SGHVS, CDR2 FNYEAQ. The CDR3 consists of 18 residues. The germline V and J ends were trimmed by 5 bases and 0 bases, with 20 bases remaining between them. The DNA of the CDR3 is TGTGCCAGCAGCCCGGGGGCCGCTAGAACGATAGCCAAAAACATTCAGTACTTC. It yields the protein CASSPGAARTIAKNIQYF.

This clonotype was found a few times. The junction departs from germline at one end; a sequencing error may be responsible. The V gene is TRBV12-3 or TRBV12-4, the J gene TRBJ2-7; weak D call: TRBD2 (6 bases). The CDR3 sequence is 15 residues long. CDR3 sequence: CTSSLSGEPSYEQYF. The CDR3 nucleotides read TGTACCAGCAGTCTTAGCGGAGAACCCTCCTACGAGCAGTACTTC.

V is TRBV6-5 and J is TRBJ1-4; D is unresolved. Trimming removed 0 bases at V and 7 bases at J, with 18 bases between. The CDR3 has 17 amino acids. Per germline, CDR1 MNHEY and CDR2 SVGAGI. This CDR3 reads CASSYSKRVGPSEKLFF. CDR3 DNA sequence: TGTGCCAGCAGTTACTCGAAAAGGGTTGGTCCGTCTGAAAAACTGTTTTTT.

J is TRBJ2-5 and V is TRBV28, with D possibly being TRBD1 (6 bases). V lost 6 bases and J lost 0, with 17 bases in between. The CDR3 has 16 amino acids. Germline V gene data show CDR1 as MDHEN and CDR2 as SYDVKM. The CDR3 region has the DNA TGTGCCAGCAGCCCCCCTAACAGGGAGTACCAAGAGACCCAGTACTTC. Its translation is CASSPPNREYQETQYF.

This clonotype was recorded a few times. The chain has TRBV28 and TRBJ1-4; D may be TRBD1 (5 bases). CDR1 is MDHEN, CDR2 SYDVKM, per germline. Deletions cut 3 bases from V and 4 bases from J, with 15 bases between. The CDR3 is 16 amino acids. The CDR3, as DNA: TGTGCCAGCAGTTTCTGGGACCTCGAGGATAATGAAAAACTGTTTTTT. Protein sequence: CASSFWDLEDNEKLFF.

This clonotype was picked up a small number of times. The chain is built from TRBV29-1 and TRBJ1-1, with D uncertain. The CDR3 runs to 8 residues. V was clipped by 7 bases and J by 12 bases, with 9 bases between them. The germline V gene encodes CDR1 SQVTM and CDR2 ANQGSEA. This CDR3 is CSADGTFF. In DNA form, the CDR3 reads TGCAGCGCTGATGGAACTTTCTTT.

This clonotype was observed a handful of times. This chain links TRBV27 with TRBJ2-3; D perhaps matches TRBD1 (6 bases). V lost 4 bases and J lost 2, with 10 bases in between. This CDR3 comprises 14 residues. The V gene's germline CDR1 is MNHEY and CDR2 SMNVEV (reference sequence). The CDR3 sequence: CASSWNRDTDTQYF. CDR3 coding DNA: TGTGCCAGCAGTTGGAACAGGGACACAGATACGCAGTATTTT.

Only a few counts were recorded for this clonotype. V gene TRBV28 combines with J gene TRBJ2-7, with 11 bases aligning to TRBD2. The CDR3 sequence is 14 residues long. Germline lookup yields CDR1 MDHEN and CDR2 SYDVKM. Trimming cost V 7 bases and J 3 bases; bases outside gene matches: 5. The CDR3 coding sequence is TGTGCCAGCACCATAGCGGGAGGGCGCTACGAGCAGTACTTC. As protein: CASTIAGGRYEQYF.

This clonotype was observed a few times. The chain couples TRBV18 to TRBJ2-7, with D perhaps given as TRBD1 or TRBD2 (6 bases each). Germline V gene data show CDR1 as KGHSH and CDR2 as LQKENI. V lost 4 bases to trimming and J lost 7 bases, with 14 bases between them. This CDR3 is built from 13 residues. The CDR3 nucleotides read TGTGCCAGCTCACTTACTGAAGGGGGGGAGCAGTACTTC. Amino acids: CASSLTEGGEQYF.

The CDR3 region has the DNA TGTGCCAGCATTGCTCGAGGGGGGCTGGATGTCGCTTTCTTT. Encoded protein: CASIARGGLDVAFF. This rearrangement joins TRBV6-1 to TRBJ1-1, with D possibly being TRBD1 (6 bases). This CDR3 spans 14 amino acids. V lost 7 bases and J lost 11, with 23 bases in between. CDR1 and CDR2 (germline): MNHNS, SASEGT.

This rearrangement joins TRBV5-1 to TRBJ1-2, with TRBD1 matching over 7 bases. The CDR3 loop spans 16 amino acids. Germline values: CDR1 SGHRS, CDR2 YFSETQ. With 4 bases clipped from V and 5 bases from J, the junction kept 14 bases outside the gene matches. In nucleotides, the CDR3 is TGCGCCAGCAGCCCCCGCGGGACAGCGGGAACTTATGGCTACACCTTC. Its protein product is CASSPRGTAGTYGYTF.

The chain has TRBV15 and TRBJ1-2, with 8 bases lining up with TRBD1. The length of the CDR3 is 16 residues. The germline CDR1 and CDR2 sequences are LNHNV and YYDKDF (reference sequence). V was clipped by 3 bases and J by 4 bases; unmatched bases: 10. CDR3 residues: CATSRGAITGGYGYTF. CDR3 nucleotides: TGTGCCACCAGCAGGGGGGCGATCACAGGGGGCTATGGCTACACCTTC.